A selection of T cell receptor beta chains follows, all from one sample in a study of Ad26.COV2.S vaccination and SARS-CoV-2 variants. Generated by immunoSEQ multiplex PCR, the TCRdb table keeps only in-frame clones and is missing some. This table holds a few hundred thousand clones, around 90% found once. The sequencing here drew on peripheral blood, taken in a trial of Ad26.COV2.S vaccine versus placebo. These receptors all stem from a person between 18 and 65 years old who received the Ad26.COV2.S COVID-19 vaccine or a placebo. The CDR3 runs from the conserved cysteine through the conserved F or W. D genes are given only for firm matches. Clone size is stated in some rows and not others, as once, few, many or a class when expanded.

16	-	TRBV6-1	-	TRBJ2-7	TGTGCCAGCAGTGGCCCCGGACACTATACTTCCTACGAGCAGTACTTC	CASSGPGHYTSYEQYF
16	-	TRBV24-1	-	TRBJ2-1	TGTGCCACCAGTGATAATTCTCGGGGACTCAACAATGAGCAGTTCTTC	CATSDNSRGLNNEQFF
16	-	TRBV9	TRBD2	TRBJ2-1	TGTGCCAGCAGCGTAGAGGAACTAGCGGGAGGGAATGAGCAGTTCTTC	CASSVEELAGGNEQFF
12	-	TRBV2	-	TRBJ2-7	TGTGCCAGCAGTCCCGGCCCTAGTCCGGGGTACTTC	CASSPGPSPGYF
15	-	TRBV29-1	-	TRBJ2-7	TGCAGCGTTGGCTCCGGGGCAGGGAGCCCCTACGAGCAGTACTTC	CSVGSGAGSPYEQYF
14	-	TRBV19	TRBD1	TRBJ1-1	TGTGCCAGTAGTATAAGGGGGCCGAACACTGAAGCTTTCTTT	CASSIRGPNTEAFF
16	-	TRBV7-2	-	TRBJ2-7	TGTGCCAGCAGCTTGACAGTAGGGACACCCACCTACGAGCAGTACTTC	CASSLTVGTPTYEQYF
15	-	TRBV18	-	TRBJ1-1	TGTGCCAGCTCACCAAGGGGCATCTTGAACACTGAAGCTTTCTTT	CASSPRGILNTEAFF
15	-	TRBV7-2	TRBD2	TRBJ2-1	TGTGCCAGCAGCGCACTAGCGGGAGAGACTGGTGAGCAGTTCTTC	CASSALAGETGEQFF
15	-	TRBV27	TRBD1	TRBJ2-7	TGTGCCAGCAGTTCACCAACGGACAGGTTCTACGAGCAGTACTTC	CASSSPTDRFYEQYF
14	-	TRBV27	-	TRBJ2-5	TGTGCCAGCAGTCGCAGCAGGGGACCGGAGACCCAGTACTTC	CASSRSRGPETQYF
13	once	TRBV6-6	-	TRBJ1-5	TGTGCCAGCAGTCCCCAAGGGGATCAGCCCCAGCATTTT	CASSPQGDQPQHF
14	-	TRBV20-1	-	TRBJ1-2	TGCAGTGCTAGTTTATCCAACGTCCCCTATGGCTACACCTTC	CSASLSNVPYGYTF
17	-	TRBV5-4	-	TRBJ2-1	TGTGCCAGCAGCAGAAGCGCTAAGGACAGTAGAGTGGGTGAGCAGTTCTTC	CASSRSAKDSRVGEQFF
13	-	TRBV25-1	-	TRBJ2-1	TGTGCCAGCAGTACAGGCGGGTACAATGAGCAGTTCTTC	CASSTGGYNEQFF
12	-	TRBV27	-	TRBJ2-1	TGTGCCAGCAGTTCCTCCGGGGTTGGGCAGTTCTTC	CASSSSGVGQFF
15	-	TRBV19	-	TRBJ1-5	TGTGCCAGTAGCCCCCGAACAGCGTTCAATCAGCCCCAGCATTTT	CASSPRTAFNQPQHF
16	-	TRBV6-6	-	TRBJ2-6	TGTGCCAGCACCCAGGGAACCCACTCTGGGGCCAACGTCCTGACTTTC	CASTQGTHSGANVLTF
15	-	TRBV5-1	-	TRBJ1-2	TGCGCCAGCAGCTTGGAGGCAGACCTTAACTATGGCTACACCTTC	CASSLEADLNYGYTF
14	-	TRBV5-4	-	TRBJ1-2	TGTGCCAGCAGCCCCGCGGGGACGACTAATGGCTACACCTTC	CASSPAGTTNGYTF
15	-	TRBV14	-	TRBJ1-2	TGTGCCAGCAGCCTCGGCGGGGGGGCCCCCTATGGCTACACCTTC	CASSLGGGAPYGYTF
15	-	TRBV19	-	TRBJ2-2	TGTGCCAGTACCGATGGATGGGCATTCACCGGGGAGCTGTTTTTT	CASTDGWAFTGELFF
13	-	TRBV27	TRBD1	TRBJ1-1	TGTGCCAGCGGGATACAGGGGAGGACTGAAGCTTTCTTT	CASGIQGRTEAFF
11	-	TRBV30	-	TRBJ2-1	TGTGCCGGGGGAGCTTACAATGAGCAGTTCTTC	CAGGAYNEQFF
11	-	TRBV20-1	-	TRBJ2-7	TGCAGTGCGAGGGAACCCCTCGAGCAGTACTTC	CSAREPLEQYF
12	-	TRBV28	-	TRBJ1-2	TGTGCCAGCACCCCTTTAGGGGGTGGCTACACCTTC	CASTPLGGGYTF
16	-	TRBV6-2/TRBV6-3	TRBD2	TRBJ2-7	TGTGCCAGCAGCTCTTCGAGGGCGGGGGGGCCCTACGAGCAGTACTTC	CASSSSRAGGPYEQYF
16	-	TRBV18	TRBD2	TRBJ2-3	TGTGCCAGCTCACCCCAACCTCTAGCGGGCGCAGATACGCAGTATTTT	CASSPQPLAGADTQYF
14	many	TRBV7-2	TRBD2	TRBJ2-1	TGTGCCAGCAGCTTACAGGCGGGAGCAAATGAGCAGTTCTTC	CASSLQAGANEQFF
15	-	TRBV19	TRBD1	TRBJ1-2	TGTGCCAGTAGTACGACCGACCCAGGGGGATCTGGCTACACCTTC	CASSTTDPGGSGYTF
16	-	TRBV11-3	TRBD2	TRBJ2-2	TGTGCCAGCAGCCAAATCATAGCGGGAGGAACCGGGGAGCTGTTTTTT	CASSQIIAGGTGELFF
14	-	TRBV7-9	-	TRBJ2-7	TGTGCCAGCAGCACTGGACAGCTGACGGGCGAGCAGTACTTC	CASSTGQLTGEQYF